This T cell receptor (beta chain) is drawn from a study of cytomegalovirus exposure and HLA in healthy donors (dated by TCRdb to 2017 to 2019). Study-level background: The 550 to 750 repertoires of the first cohort and the 120 validation repertoires were produced on the same platform, according to a later analysis. The study was designed to test whether signatures of past pathogen exposure could be identified by cataloging public T cell receptors. In addition to the first cohort of roughly 670 subjects, a separate validation cohort of 100 to 150 different subjects was used. High-throughput TCR immunosequencing, statistical association of individual TCRs with disease status, and machine learning were combined to predict cytomegalovirus infection status. Study-level results and caveats: The study gave a list of around 170 TCR beta chains associated with cytomegalovirus. A few of the identified cytomegalovirus-associated TCR beta chains were confirmed in vitro to be specific for cytomegalovirus antigens. Most TCR sequences were seen in very few donors, while some public TCRs were found in many individuals. Cytomegalovirus status was reported to be diagnosed by the classifier with high specificity and sensitivity in both the original and validation cohorts. Subsequent analysis determined that TCRs grouped into clusters in the first cohort also showed a tendency toward co-occurrence across the 90 to 150 validation repertoires, and 90% to 95% of cluster scores exceeded 0. A later analysis lacked HLA typing for the validation cohort, so it scored co-occurrence in that cohort across all 110 or so repertoires. According to the authors, the approach could potentially be generalized to other disease states and immunological phenotypes.

The germline V gene provides CDR1 SGHRS and CDR2 YFSETQ. Including cysteine and phenylalanine, the CDR3 has 16 amino acids. Only the CDR3 part of the read is kept: 48 bases, read in frame from the first base. Concerning this clone: Which antigen it targets is not known. Germline is not matched at one junction end, which may reflect a read error.

The library was produced with the immunoSEQ multiplex PCR assay. Per the source publication's procedure: To diagnose cytomegalovirus status from the catalog of TCR beta chain sequences, a statistical classification framework was built. TCRdb took this table from immuneACCESS and kept in-frame rearrangements with V and J called. Such tables lack part of the clones; where checked against another copy, unresolved V genes explain under half of the gap, and the rest is unexplained. That table is the source of V, J and clone size, and D and trimming were worked out from the DNA. The sample profile shows roughly 52,000 clones; 93% of them were found once. 1.5% to 2% of the sample is held by the ten biggest clonotypes. The donors belonged to the validation cohort of around 130 subjects, which was separate from the roughly 670-subject first cohort.

This TCR was sampled from a woman younger than 35 in good health and CMV-seropositive. The chain is encoded by TRBV5-1 joined to TRBJ2-2; the D gene cannot be resolved reliably. The sample taken for sequencing was PBMCs. The CDR3: CASTLVAGSNTGELFF. The nucleotide sequence reads TGCGCCAGCACCTTGGTTGCAGGTTCGAACACCGGGGAGCTGTTTTTT.